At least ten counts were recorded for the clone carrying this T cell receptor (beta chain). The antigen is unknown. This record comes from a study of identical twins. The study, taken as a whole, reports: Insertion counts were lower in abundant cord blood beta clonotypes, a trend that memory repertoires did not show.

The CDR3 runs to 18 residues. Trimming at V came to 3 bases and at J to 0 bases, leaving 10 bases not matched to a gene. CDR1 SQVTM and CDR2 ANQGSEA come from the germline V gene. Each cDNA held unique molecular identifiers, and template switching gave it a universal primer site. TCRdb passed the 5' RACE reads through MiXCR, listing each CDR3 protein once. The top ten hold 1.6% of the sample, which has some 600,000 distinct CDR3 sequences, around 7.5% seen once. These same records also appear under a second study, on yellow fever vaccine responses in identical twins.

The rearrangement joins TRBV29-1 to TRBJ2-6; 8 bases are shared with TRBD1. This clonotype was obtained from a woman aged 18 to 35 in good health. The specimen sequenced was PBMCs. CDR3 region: CSVENPTGASSGANVLTF. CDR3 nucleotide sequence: TGCAGCGTTGAGAATCCGACAGGGGCGAGCTCTGGGGCCAACGTCCTGACTTTC.